What follows are 2 T cell receptor beta chains derived from one specimen sequenced in a study of cytomegalovirus exposure and HLA in healthy donors. PCR primers comprised 60 Vbeta and 13 Jbeta primers. Clones were read by immunoSEQ multiplex PCR, and TCRdb kept only the in-frame ones, dropping some. The table lists roughly 160,000 clones, roughly 79% of them singletons, with 1.3% in the top ten. Material for sequencing was PBMCs. The receptors come from a man in his thirties or forties in good health and CMV-seronegative.

This clone has just one count. The rearrangement uses TRBV4-1 and TRBJ2-2; D is perhaps TRBD2 (5 bases). CDR1 is MGHRA and CDR2 is YSYEKL in the germline V gene. This CDR3 contains 15 residues. V was pared by 6 bases and J by 4 bases, with 15 bases between. CDR3 sequence: CASRGHLGGTGELFF. In DNA, the CDR3 is TGCGCCAGCAGGGGTCATCTAGGAGGCACCGGGGAGCTGTTTTTT.

DNA of the CDR3: TGCGCCAGCAGTGACCATAGCGGGGGCCCGAACACCGGGGAGCTGTTTTTT. Translated, it gives CASSDHSGGPNTGELFF. This chain joins TRBV10-1 and TRBJ2-2; 9 nucleotides align to TRBD2. The germline V gene has CDR1 WNHNN and CDR2 SYGVQD (reference sequence). The CDR3 totals 17 residues. V was pared by 3 bases and J by 0 bases, with 5 bases of the junction left unmatched.